Presented here are 2 T cell receptor beta chains from one specimen sequenced in a study of blood T cell repertoires in COVID-19. Method: immunoSEQ multiplex PCR; TCRdb's copy keeps in-frame clones and lacks some. The sample has roughly 500,000 clones, approximately 83% seen once; the top ten hold more than 3%. Specimen: peripheral blood. The source is a human donor in a cohort sampled during active COVID-19.

The chain links TRBV19 to TRBJ2-5; tentative D call: TRBD1 (6 bases). The CDR3 totals 16 residues. V lost 6 bases to trimming and J lost 4 bases, with 21 bases between them. CDR1 is LNHDA and CDR2 is SQIVND in the germline V gene (reference sequence). The CDR3 nucleotides are TGTGCCAGTAGAGGATGGGCGACTCAGGGGCGAGAGACCCAGTACTTC. Translated, it gives CASRGWATQGRETQYF.

This chain uses TRBV3-1 (or the pseudogene TRBV3-2) with TRBJ1-2; the D is unclear. The CDR3 is made up of 15 amino acids. Trimming stripped 0 bases from V and 4 bases from J, with 12 bases between. Per germline, CDR1 LGHDT and CDR2 YNNKEL (reference sequence). DNA for the CDR3: TGTGCCAGCAGCCAAGATCCAGGTTCGGTCTATGGCTACACCTTC. Translation: CASSQDPGSVYGYTF.